The next 2 T cell receptor beta chains were all read from a single sample in a study of response to subunit inactivated influenza vaccine. MiXCR, run by TCRdb on the RT-PCR reads, gives a single entry per CDR3 protein. Among around 150,000 distinct CDR3 sequences listed, roughly a tenth were seen once. Material: non-naive T cells sorted from PBMCs, obtained about 6 weeks after vaccination. The receptors were gathered from a man aged 50-59 years who received an inactivated influenza vaccine.

This clonotype was counted between two and nine times. The chain employs TRBV18 and TRBJ2-5; no clear D. The CDR3 loop spans 13 amino acids. V was cut by 5 bases and J by 4 bases, with 11 bases left in between. CDR1 is KGHSH and CDR2 is LQKENI in the germline V gene. CDR3 nucleotide sequence: TGTGCCAGCTCAGCGGACGGACGAGAGACCCAGTACTTC. Amino acid sequence: CASSADGRETQYF.

A few counts support this clonotype. CDR3: CASSSREGYEQYF. The CDR3 nucleotides are TGTGCCAGCAGCTCCCGGGAAGGGTACGAGCAGTACTTC. The V call is TRBV7-2, the J call TRBJ2-7; a weak D match, TRBD2 (5 bases). Germline loops: CDR1 SGHTA, CDR2 FQGNSA. This CDR3 comprises 13 residues. V was trimmed by 4 bases and J by 4 bases, leaving 11 bases between them.